The T cell receptor (beta chain) described here comes from a study of blood T cell repertoires in COVID-19. Germline CDR1 SGHNT, CDR2 YYREEE (reference sequence). V dropped 0 bases and J dropped 0 bases, with 7 bases sitting between them. The CDR3 has 15 amino acids. Data came from immunoSEQ multiplex PCR; TCRdb stores just in-frame clones and leaves some out. The sample consists of some 270,000 clones, approximately 85% of them appearing once. The receptor's source is a human donor with COVID-19, enrolled during active disease. The donor label of this sample is uncertain. The V call is TRBV5-4, the J call TRBJ1-3, with D hard to call. Sequencing used peripheral blood. CDR3 sequence: CASSLGGASGNTIYF. For the CDR3, the DNA is TGTGCCAGCAGCTTGGGAGGAGCCTCTGGAAACACCATATATTTT.